The 27 T cell receptor beta chains below were found in one sample sequenced in a study of blood T cell repertoires in COVID-19. TCRdb's table, derived via immunoSEQ multiplex PCR, lists solely in-frame clones and lacks some. Here the sample spans around 210,000 clones, roughly 80% being singletons. Sequencing input: peripheral blood. The receptor source for this set is a man in his fifties or sixties with COVID-19, enrolled during active disease.

This clone has more than one count but fewer than ten. The chain couples TRBV7-9 to TRBJ2-1, with 9 bases fitting TRBD1. CDR3 length: 14 residues. Trimming at V came to 7 bases and at J to 10 bases, leaving 11 bases not matched to a gene. Germline loops: CDR1 SEHNR, CDR2 FQNEAQ (reference sequence). Here the CDR3 DNA reads TGTGCCAGCATGCTGGGACAGGGCCAAGACGAGCAGTTCTTC. This sequence encodes CASMLGQGQDEQFF. The full variable domain, completed using reference TRBV7-9 and TRBJ2-1, is DTGVSQNPRHKITKRGQNVTFRCDPISEHNRLYWYRQTLGQGPEFLTYFQNEAQLEKSRLLSDRFSAERPKGSFSTLEIQRTEQGDSAMYLCASMLGQGQDEQFFGPGTRLTVL.

The CDR3 DNA reads as TGCGCCAGCAGCCAAGATGCTGGGACAGGGGGTTCACCCCTCCACTTT. Translating it yields CASSQDAGTGGSPLHF. The rearrangement joins TRBV4-1 to TRBJ1-6; 11 bases agree with TRBD1. Germline CDR1 MGHRA, CDR2 YSYEKL. This CDR3 comprises 16 residues. After removal of 0 bases from V and 9 bases from J, the junction contained 4 bases not matched to a gene.

This clone has more than one count but fewer than ten. The rearrangement joins TRBV30 to TRBJ2-3; D not resolved. CDR3 length: 11 amino acids. V lost 1 base, J lost 7 bases, and 6 bases lay in between. Germline lookup yields CDR1 GTSNPN and CDR2 SVGIG (reference sequence). The CDR3 loop reads CAWSAGYTQYF. In DNA form, the CDR3 reads TGTGCCTGGAGTGCCGGGTATACGCAGTATTTT.

The chain is built from TRBV11-3 and TRBJ2-1; 7 nucleotides agree with TRBD2. The junction had 13 bases not matched to a gene; V was cut back by 1 base and J by 4 bases. Germline CDR1 and CDR2: SGHNT and YENEEA. The CDR3 is made up of 18 amino acids. The DNA of the CDR3 is TGTGCCAGCAGCTTAGGGCGAAAACGGACTAGTGCGTACAATGAGCAGTTCTTC. This encodes CASSLGRKRTSAYNEQFF.

The chain links TRBV27 to TRBJ2-5; the match to TRBD2 covers 12 bases. Germline CDR1 is MNHEY and CDR2 is SMNVEV (reference sequence). V was clipped by 6 bases and J by 5 bases; unmatched bases: 7. CDR3 size: 15 residues. CDR3 region: CASSNGLAGRETQYF. CDR3 in DNA: TGTGCCAGCAGCAACGGACTAGCGGGGCGGGAGACCCAGTACTTC.

This clone was observed a handful of times. The chain has TRBV12-3 or TRBV12-4 and TRBJ1-2; no clear D. The CDR3 is made up of 12 amino acids. Deletions cut 3 bases from V and 6 bases from J, with 8 bases between. The CDR3 sequence is CASSFRRDGYTF. The DNA of the CDR3 is TGTGCCAGCAGTTTTCGACGGGATGGCTACACCTTC.

This clone occurred a few times. DNA of the CDR3: TGCAGCGTCCCTCGGGACAGGGGTCTTGGCTACACCTTC. It encodes CSVPRDRGLGYTF. The chain is built from TRBV29-1 and TRBJ1-2, with 10 bases matching TRBD1. This CDR3 has 13 amino acids. V lost 6 bases, J lost 7 bases, and 8 bases stayed unmatched. CDR1 and CDR2 from the germline V gene are SQVTM and ANQGSEA.

The chain is built from TRBV7-8 and TRBJ1-2; no clear D gene. Trimming removed 5 bases from V and 8 bases from J, with 15 bases in between. The CDR3 sequence is 13 residues long. The germline gives CDR1 SGHVS, CDR2 FQNEAQ. The chain's CDR3 is CASSPSRGYGYTF. CDR3 coding DNA: TGTGCCAGCAGCCCCTCCCGGGGATACGGCTACACCTTC. Full variable domain (remainder filled in from reference TRBV7-8 and TRBJ1-2): GAGVSQSPRYKVAKRGQDVALRCDPISGHVSLFWYQQALGQGPEFLTYFQNEAQLDKSGLPSDRFFAERPEGSVSTLKIQRTQQEDSAVYLCASSPSRGYGYTFGSGTRLTVV.

In its sample, this clone was seen once. The chain employs TRBV10-3 and TRBJ1-6; D is perhaps TRBD1 (6 bases). CDR1 and CDR2 (germline): ENHRY, SYGVKD. The CDR3 spans 13 residues. Trimming left V 10 bases short and J 10 bases short, with 17 bases between. The CDR3, as DNA: TGTGCCACTACCGGGACACCTACCTCACCCCTCCACTTT. Its translation is CATTGTPTSPLHF.

J is TRBJ1-3 and V is TRBV28; D is unclear. Between the trimmed V and J ends, which lost 7 bases and 4 bases, there was a span of 11 bases. This CDR3 comprises 13 residues. CDR1 MDHEN and CDR2 SYDVKM come from the germline V gene. The CDR3 sequence is CASITSPGNTIYF. In DNA form, the CDR3 reads TGTGCCAGCATCACTTCTCCGGGAAACACCATATATTTT.

This clone was detected only a few times. The chain carries TRBV11-2 and TRBJ1-5; no clear D. Trimming left V 5 bases short and J 2 bases short, with 16 bases between. Germline V lookup: CDR1 SGHAT, CDR2 FQNNGV. This CDR3 is 16 amino acids long. This CDR3 is CASSPGGRAGNQPQHF. CDR3 nucleotides: TGTGCCAGCAGCCCTGGAGGGAGGGCGGGCAATCAGCCCCAGCATTTT.

The chain combines TRBV6-7 with TRBJ2-1, with 7 bases identical to TRBD2. TRBV6-7 is an open reading frame whose function is uncertain. This CDR3 has 15 amino acids. The ends lost 2 bases at V and 3 bases at J; junction bases unmatched: 4. The CDR3 nucleotides read TGTGCCAGCAGTTACCTAGCGGACAACTACAATGAGCAGTTCTTC. Protein: CASSYLADNYNEQFF.

V is TRBV11-2 and J is TRBJ1-1, with 9 bases matching TRBD1. The CDR3 is made up of 14 amino acids. J lost 5 bases, V lost 5 bases, and 6 bases had no gene match. Germline-derived CDR1 and CDR2 are SGHAT and FQNNGV. The CDR3 sequence is CASSPTGGGTEAFF. In DNA form, the CDR3 reads TGTGCCAGCAGCCCGACAGGGGGAGGGACTGAAGCTTTCTTT.

This clone was picked up a small number of times. V is TRBV5-4 and J is TRBJ1-2; D possibly corresponds to TRBD1 (5 bases). Germline-derived CDR1 and CDR2 are SGHNT and YYREEE (reference sequence). Trimming took 4 bases from V and 8 from J, leaving 21 bases between them. The CDR3 has 15 residues. The CDR3 spells CASSMDGAGGLGYTF. The CDR3 DNA reads as TGTGCCAGCAGCATGGACGGCGCCGGGGGGTTGGGCTACACCTTC.

J is TRBJ2-7 and V is TRBV28; TRBD2 might be the D (6 bases). The germline V gene encodes CDR1 MDHEN and CDR2 SYDVKM. V shed 3 bases and J shed 3 bases, with 18 bases lying between them. This CDR3 region has 16 residues. The CDR3 nucleotides are TGTGCCAGCAGTTTGTTATCTTTAGCGGTTATCTACGAGCAGTACTTC. As protein: CASSLLSLAVIYEQYF.

This chain links TRBV5-1 with TRBJ2-7, with D possibly being TRBD2 (5 bases). Germline values: CDR1 SGHRS, CDR2 YFSETQ. The CDR3 extends over 14 amino acids. Trimming shortened V by 0 bases and J by 2 bases, and 9 bases separated the two germline ends. The CDR3, as DNA: TGCGCCAGCAGCTTGGGGCCTAGCACCTACGAGCAGTACTTC. Its protein is CASSLGPSTYEQYF.

V and J are TRBV21-1 and TRBJ1-5; TRBD1, the table's D call, was not compared with the DNA. TRBV21-1 is listed as a pseudogene. The length of the CDR3 is 17 residues. Here the CDR3 reads CASSKALPGQGKKPQHF. Here the CDR3 DNA reads TGTGCCAGCAGCAAAGCCCTTCCCGGACAGGGGAAGAAGCCCCAGCATTTT.

J is TRBJ1-2 and V is TRBV9, with 9 bases matching TRBD1. Losses at the gene ends were 5 bases for V and 8 bases for J; bases not matched to a gene: 7. The CDR3 sequence is 13 residues long. Germline V lookup: CDR1 SGDLS, CDR2 YYNGEE. In DNA form, the CDR3 reads TGTGCCAGCAGTGGACAGGGGTTGGTAGGCTACACCTTC. This encodes CASSGQGLVGYTF.

This clone showed up just once. The CDR3 region is CASSQLASGRTETQYF. CDR3 sequence (DNA): TGTGCCAGCAGCCAATTAGCTAGCGGGAGGACTGAGACCCAGTACTTC. J is TRBJ2-5 and V is TRBV14, with TRBD2 identical over 11 bases. The CDR3 covers 16 residues. Germline V gene data show CDR1 as SGHDN and CDR2 as FVKESK. The V segment lost 2 bases and the J segment 5 bases; nucleotides outside the gene matches: 7.

The chain combines TRBV10-3 with TRBJ2-5; 8 bases match TRBD1. CDR1 ENHRY and CDR2 SYGVKD come from the germline V gene. V lost 5 bases to trimming and J lost 2 bases; unmatched junction nucleotides: 1. The CDR3 extends over 13 amino acids. The CDR3: CAISRDRQETQYF. CDR3 coding DNA: TGTGCCATCAGTAGGGACAGGCAAGAGACCCAGTACTTC.

The rearrangement joins TRBV7-2 to TRBJ2-1; D might be TRBD2 (6 bases). This CDR3 contains 15 residues. Germline CDR1 and CDR2: SGHTA and FQGNSA. Trimming shortened V by 4 bases and J by 9 bases, and 19 bases separated the two germline ends. CDR3 loop: CASSWRLGGAGEQFF. The CDR3 nucleotides read TGTGCCAGCAGCTGGCGACTAGGTGGGGCGGGTGAGCAGTTCTTC.

The V gene is TRBV19, the J gene TRBJ2-4, with 11 bases fitting TRBD2. V dropped 4 bases and J dropped 0; count of bases not matched to a gene: 2. CDR1 and CDR2 (germline): LNHDA, SQIVND (reference sequence). This CDR3 spans 16 amino acids. The DNA for the CDR3 is TGTGCCAGTAGTACGGGACTAGCGGTAGCCAAAAACATTCAGTACTTC. Its translation is CASSTGLAVAKNIQYF. The whole variable domain, remainder taken from reference TRBV19 and TRBJ2-4, is DGGITQSPKYLFRKEGQNVTLSCEQNLNHDAMYWYRQDPGQGLRLIYYSQIVNDFQKGDIAEGYSVSREKKESFPLTVTSAQKNPTAFYLCASSTGLAVAKNIQYFGAGTRLSVL.

The rearrangement uses TRBV5-1 and TRBJ1-1, with a tentative D call TRBD1 (6 bases). V was trimmed by 1 base and J by 1 base, leaving 8 bases between them. The germline CDR1 and CDR2 sequences are SGHRS and YFSETQ. This CDR3 spans 14 amino acids. CDR3 DNA sequence: TGCGCCAGCAGCTTGCCGACAGGGAACACTGAAGCTTTCTTT. It specifies CASSLPTGNTEAFF.

V is TRBV6-6 and J is TRBJ2-2, with D possibly TRBD1 on 5 matching bases. Germline values: CDR1 MNHNY, CDR2 SVGAGI (reference sequence). CDR3 size: 13 residues. Trimming cost V 2 bases and J 6 bases, with 7 bases left between them. CDR3 nucleotides: TGTGCCAGCAGTTACATCAGGGCCGGGGAGCTGTTTTTT. Amino acids: CASSYIRAGELFF.

This sequence joins TRBV3-1 (or the pseudogene TRBV3-2) and TRBJ1-6; the D gene is possibly TRBD1 (6 bases). The CDR3 consists of 14 residues. Trimming removed 1 base from V and 10 bases from J, with 11 bases in between. CDR1 and CDR2 (germline): LGHDT, YNNKEL (reference sequence). CDR3 sequence reads: CASSQGAGGSPLHF. The CDR3 bases are TGTGCCAGCAGCCAAGGGGCTGGGGGCTCACCCCTCCACTTT.

This rearrangement joins TRBV10-3 to TRBJ1-5; 7 bases are a match to TRBD1. Germline V gives CDR1 ENHRY, CDR2 SYGVKD. This CDR3 comprises 13 residues. J lost 8 bases, V lost 6 bases, and 7 bases had no gene match. The CDR3 is CAISQGGREPQHF. DNA for the CDR3: TGTGCCATCAGCCAGGGGGGTAGGGAGCCCCAGCATTTT.

V and J are TRBV6-1 and TRBJ1-1; 7 nucleotides align to TRBD1. Germline V lookup: CDR1 MNHNS, CDR2 SASEGT. This CDR3 spans 11 amino acids. With V trimmed by 7 bases and J by 10 bases, 6 bases remained unmatched. The CDR3, as DNA: TGTGCCAGCAACCGGCAGGGGGGAGCTTTCTTT. Translating gives CASNRQGGAFF.